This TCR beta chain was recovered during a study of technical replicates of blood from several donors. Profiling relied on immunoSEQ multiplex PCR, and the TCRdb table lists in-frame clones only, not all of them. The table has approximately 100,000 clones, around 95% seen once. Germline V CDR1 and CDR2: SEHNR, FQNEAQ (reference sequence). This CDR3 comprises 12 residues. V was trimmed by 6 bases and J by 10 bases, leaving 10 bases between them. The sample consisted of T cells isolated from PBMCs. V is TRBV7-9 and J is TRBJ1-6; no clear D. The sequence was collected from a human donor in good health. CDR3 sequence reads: CASSRGGSPLHF. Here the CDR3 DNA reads TGTGCCAGCAGTCGAGGTGGGTCACCCCTCCACTTT.